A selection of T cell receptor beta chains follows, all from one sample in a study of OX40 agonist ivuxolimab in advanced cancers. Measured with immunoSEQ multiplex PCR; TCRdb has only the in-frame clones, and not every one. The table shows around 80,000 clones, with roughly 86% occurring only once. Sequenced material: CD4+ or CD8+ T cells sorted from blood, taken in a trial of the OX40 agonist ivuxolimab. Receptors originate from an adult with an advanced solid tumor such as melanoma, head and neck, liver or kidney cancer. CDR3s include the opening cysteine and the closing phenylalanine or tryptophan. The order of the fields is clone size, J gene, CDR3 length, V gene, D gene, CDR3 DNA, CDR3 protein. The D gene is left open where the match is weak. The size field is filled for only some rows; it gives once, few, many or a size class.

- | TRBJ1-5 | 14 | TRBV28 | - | TGTGCCAGCAGTTTAAGGGCATTGAATCAGCCCCAGCATTTT | CASSLRALNQPQHF
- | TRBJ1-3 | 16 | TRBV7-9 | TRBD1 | TGTGCCAGCAGTAACACCGGGACAGGGGAAGGAAACACCATATATTTT | CASSNTGTGEGNTIYF
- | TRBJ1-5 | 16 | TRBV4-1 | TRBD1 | TGCGCCAGCAGCCAAGATATATCGGCAGGGGGTGTGCCCCAGCATTTT | CASSQDISAGGVPQHF
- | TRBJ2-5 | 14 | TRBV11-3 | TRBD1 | TGTGCCAGCAGCTTACAGGGGGCCGGAGAGACCCAGTACTTC | CASSLQGAGETQYF
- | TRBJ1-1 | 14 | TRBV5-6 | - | TGTGCCAGCAGCTTGGCCCTGGGGGAAACTGAAGCTTTCTTT | CASSLALGETEAFF
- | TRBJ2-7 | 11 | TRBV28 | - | TGTGCCAGCAGTTTCTCCTACGAGCAGTACTTC | CASSFSYEQYF
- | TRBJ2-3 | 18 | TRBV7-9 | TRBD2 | TGTGCCAGCAGCTTCCCTAGCGGGGGCGATACTCCGATAGATACGCAGTATTTT | CASSFPSGGDTPIDTQYF
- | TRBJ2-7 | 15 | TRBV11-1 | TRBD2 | TGTGCCAGCAGAAATAGCGGGCCACTCTCCTACGAGCAGTACTTC | CASRNSGPLSYEQYF
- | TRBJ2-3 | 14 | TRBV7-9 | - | TGTGCCAGCAGCTTACTGGCGTCGAGAGATACGCAGTATTTT | CASSLLASRDTQYF
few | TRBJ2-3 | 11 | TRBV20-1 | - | TGCAGTACCCACATTCTAGATACGCAGTATTTT | CSTHILDTQYF
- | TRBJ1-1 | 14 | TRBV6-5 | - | TGTGCCAGCAACCAGGCAGGGGCGGTAACTGAAGCTTTCTTT | CASNQAGAVTEAFF
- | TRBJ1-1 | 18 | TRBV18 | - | TGTGCCAGCTCGGAGAGCCCCGATGAATGGGGGGTGAACACTGAAGCTTTCTTT | CASSESPDEWGVNTEAFF
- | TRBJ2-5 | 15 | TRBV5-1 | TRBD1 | TGCGCCAGCAGCCGGAATAGGGACAGGGAGGAGACCCAGTACTTC | CASSRNRDREETQYF
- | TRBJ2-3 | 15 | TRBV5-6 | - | TGTGCCAGCAGCAAGGACAGCACAAACACAGATACGCAGTATTTT | CASSKDSTNTDTQYF
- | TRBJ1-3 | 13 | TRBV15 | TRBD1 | TGTGCCACCAAACAGGGGTCTGGAAACACCATATATTTT | CATKQGSGNTIYF
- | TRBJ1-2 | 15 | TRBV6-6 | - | TGTGCCAGCAGCCGCCTTGGGGGATCAAACTATGGCTACACCTTC | CASSRLGGSNYGYTF
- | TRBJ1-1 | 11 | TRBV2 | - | TGTGCCACCGAAATGAACACTGAAGCTTTCTTT | CATEMNTEAFF
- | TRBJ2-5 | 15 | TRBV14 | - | TGTGCCAGCAGCCAGGGGACACTTTTGCAAGAGACCCAGTACTTC | CASSQGTLLQETQYF
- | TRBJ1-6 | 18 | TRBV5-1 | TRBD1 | TGCGCCAGCCTTTGGGAAATTAGACAGGGGGATAGGAATTCACCCCTCCACTTT | CASLWEIRQGDRNSPLHF
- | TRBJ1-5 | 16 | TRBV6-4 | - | TGTGCCACGTTTTCTTATAGGGCAGGCAGCAATCAGCCCCAGCATTTT | CATFSYRAGSNQPQHF
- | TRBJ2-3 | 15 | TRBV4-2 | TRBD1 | TGTGCCAGCAGCCAAGAGCGGACAGGGGCGGATACGCAGTATTTT | CASSQERTGADTQYF
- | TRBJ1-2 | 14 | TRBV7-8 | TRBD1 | TGTGCCAGCAGCCCCGGACAGGGATCATCCGGCTACACCTTC | CASSPGQGSSGYTF
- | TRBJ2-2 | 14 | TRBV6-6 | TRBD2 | TGTGCCGCGCGTGCGGGGGGGGTCACCGGGGAGCTGTTTTTT | CAARAGGVTGELFF
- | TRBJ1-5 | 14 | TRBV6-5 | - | TGTGCCAGCAGTTACTCGGCCGGAAATCAGCCCCAGCATTTT | CASSYSAGNQPQHF
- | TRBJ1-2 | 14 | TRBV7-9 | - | TGTGCCAGCAGCTGGCCAGGGACGGTTTATGGCTACACCTTC | CASSWPGTVYGYTF
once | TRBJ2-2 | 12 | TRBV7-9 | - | TGTGCCAGCAGCTTAGCCACCGGGGAGCTGTTTTTT | CASSLATGELFF
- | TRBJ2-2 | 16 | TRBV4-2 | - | TGTGCCAGCAGCCCAGGGGGGGGGACCAACACCGGGGAGCTGTTTTTT | CASSPGGGTNTGELFF
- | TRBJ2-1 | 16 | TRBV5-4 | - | TGTGCCAGCAGCTTGTCCCCTGAGGGAGACTGGCATGAGCAGTTCTTC | CASSLSPEGDWHEQFF
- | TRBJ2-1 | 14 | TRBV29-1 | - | TGCAGCGTAGATTACGCAGTGGGGTACAATGAGCAGTTCTTC | CSVDYAVGYNEQFF
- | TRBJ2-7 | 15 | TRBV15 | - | TGTGCCACCAGCAGAGATTTCGGGACTTCCTACGAGCAGTACTTC | CATSRDFGTSYEQYF
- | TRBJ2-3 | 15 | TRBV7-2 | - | TGTGCCAGCAGCTCGGCTAGCCACCTCACAGATACGCAGTATTTT | CASSSASHLTDTQYF
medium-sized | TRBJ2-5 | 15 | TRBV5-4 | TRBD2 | TGTGCCAGCAGCTTGGTTCTAGCGGGGCAAGAGACCCAGTACTTC | CASSLVLAGQETQYF
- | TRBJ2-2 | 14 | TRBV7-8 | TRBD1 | TGTGCCAGCACCGACAGACAGGGTACCGGGGAGCTGTTTTTT | CASTDRQGTGELFF
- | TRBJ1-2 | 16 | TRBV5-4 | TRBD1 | TGTGCCAGCAGCCCCGGGGAGGCAGGGGGGAACTATGGCTACACCTTC | CASSPGEAGGNYGYTF
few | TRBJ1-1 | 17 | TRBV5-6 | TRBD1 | TGTGCCAGCAGCGAGAGGACAGGGGCGGTTGTAAACACTGAAGCTTTCTTT | CASSERTGAVVNTEAFF
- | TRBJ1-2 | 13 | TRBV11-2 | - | TGTGCCAGCAGCTACGGGGGGTTAAATGGCTACACCTTC | CASSYGGLNGYTF
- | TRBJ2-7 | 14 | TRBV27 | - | TGTGCCAGCAGTTTAACAAGGGGAACCTACGAGCAGTACTTC | CASSLTRGTYEQYF
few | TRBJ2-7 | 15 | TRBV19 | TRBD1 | TGTGCCAGTAGTCAACGGACAGGGAGCTCCTACGAGCAGTACTTC | CASSQRTGSSYEQYF
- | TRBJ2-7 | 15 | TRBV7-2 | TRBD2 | TGTGCCAGCAGCCCCCAGAGCGGGAGGATGGGGGAGCAGTACTTC | CASSPQSGRMGEQYF
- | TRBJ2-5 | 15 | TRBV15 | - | TGTGCCACCAGCAGAGATCTTGTGACAGAAGAGACCCAGTACTTC | CATSRDLVTEETQYF
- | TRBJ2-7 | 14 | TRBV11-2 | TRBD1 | TGTGCCAGCAGCGGGACAGGGGGGAGTTACGAGCAGTACTTC | CASSGTGGSYEQYF
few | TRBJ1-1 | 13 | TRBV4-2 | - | TGTGCCAGCAGTTTCGGGGTAGGCGAAGAAGCTTTCTTT | CASSFGVGEEAFF
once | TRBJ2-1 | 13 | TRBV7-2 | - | TGTGCCAGCAGGTTTGGGGGGGCAAATGAGCAGTTCTTC | CASRFGGANEQFF
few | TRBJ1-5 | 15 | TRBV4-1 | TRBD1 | TGCGCCAGCAGCCAAGATCAGGGGGCTGGACAGCCCCAGCATTTT | CASSQDQGAGQPQHF
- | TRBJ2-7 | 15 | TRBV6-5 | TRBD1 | TGTGCCAGCAGTCCCCGGGACAGAGGCGCCTACGAGCAGTACTTC | CASSPRDRGAYEQYF
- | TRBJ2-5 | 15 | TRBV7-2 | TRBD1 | TGTGCCAGCAGCCCCGGACAGGTGTACCAAGAGACCCAGTACTTC | CASSPGQVYQETQYF
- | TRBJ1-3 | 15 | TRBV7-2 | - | TGTGCCAGCAGCTTTAGTGCAGGGGCCGGAAACACCATATATTTT | CASSFSAGAGNTIYF
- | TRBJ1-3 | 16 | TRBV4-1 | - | TGCGCCAGCAGCCAAGAAAGCCCCTTCTCTGGAAACACCATATATTTT | CASSQESPFSGNTIYF
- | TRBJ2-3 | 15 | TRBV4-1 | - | TGCGCCAGCAGCCAAACCGGGATTAAGACAGATACGCAGTATTTT | CASSQTGIKTDTQYF
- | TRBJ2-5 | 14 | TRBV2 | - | TGTGCCAGCAGTGTCGGACCGGGCGGGGAGACCCAGTACTTC | CASSVGPGGETQYF
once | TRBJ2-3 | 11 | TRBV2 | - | TGTGCCAGCAGTAACTCGGATACGCAGTATTTT | CASSNSDTQYF
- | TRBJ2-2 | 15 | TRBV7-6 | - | TGTGCCAGCAGCTTACTTATGGGGGGCTCCGGGGAGCTGTTTTTT | CASSLLMGGSGELFF
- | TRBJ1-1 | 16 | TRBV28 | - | TGTGCCAGCAGTTTATATGGGGGGGGACGGGACACTGAAGCTTTCTTT | CASSLYGGGRDTEAFF
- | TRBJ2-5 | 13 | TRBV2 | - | TGTGCCAGCAGATATTTGGCCCAAGAGACCCAGTACTTC | CASRYLAQETQYF
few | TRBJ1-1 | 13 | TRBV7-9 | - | TGTGCCAGCAGCTTGGAGATGAACACTGAAGCTTTCTTT | CASSLEMNTEAFF
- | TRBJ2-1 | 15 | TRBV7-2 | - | TGTGCCAGCAGACCTCCGGGGAGCTCCTACAATGAGCAGTTCTTC | CASRPPGSSYNEQFF
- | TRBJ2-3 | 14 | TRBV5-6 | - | TGTGCCAGCAGCTCGGGCGGGACCGCAGATACGCAGTATTTT | CASSSGGTADTQYF
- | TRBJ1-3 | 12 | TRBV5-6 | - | TGTGCCAGCAGCTTGGGGCAGGGATCCATATATTTT | CASSLGQGSIYF
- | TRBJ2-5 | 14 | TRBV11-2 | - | TGTGCCAGCAGCTTGGAGGCGGCAGGGAAGACCCAGTACTTC | CASSLEAAGKTQYF
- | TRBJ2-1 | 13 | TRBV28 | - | TGTGCCAGCAGTTTTTACAGGGACAATGAGCAGTTCTTC | CASSFYRDNEQFF